This T cell receptor beta chain is from a study of CD8+CD57+ T cells in acquired aplastic anemia. At the level of the study: Mean DNA quantity obtained from sorted CD4+ and CD8+ cells was around 2.9 ug.

The patients chosen for sequencing had shown expansion of CD8+CD57+ cells (detected by flow cytometry). Concerning this clonotype: Antigen: not known.

Germline V gives CDR1 DFQATT, CDR2 SNEGSKA (reference sequence). Trimming removed 3 bases from V and 1 base from J, with 9 bases in between. The CDR3 consists of 13 residues. The use of genomic DNA as template underpinned the TCR beta VDJ and CDR3 profiling. MiXCR, run by TCRdb on the reads, gives a single entry per CDR3 protein. The sample has about 120,000 distinct CDR3 sequences, 45% to 60% seen once. Study results and limitations: No significant difference in CD8+ Simpson's diversity was found between patients and controls. Comparison of patients with controls identified around 31 shared CD8+ CDR3 sequences.

The receptor was derived from a human donor with aplastic anemia. The sample consisted of sorted CD4+, CD8+, or CD8+CD57+ T cells (not recorded which) from PBMCs. The genes are TRBV20-1 and TRBJ2-5; D not resolved. CDR3 loop: CSARRSSQETQYF. Here the CDR3 DNA reads TGCAGTGCTAGGAGGAGTTCCCAAGAGACCCAGTACTTC.